These 11 T cell receptor beta chains originate from one sample sequenced in a study of cytomegalovirus exposure and HLA in healthy donors. This PCR relied on a set of 60 Vbeta primers and 13 Jbeta primers. Only in-frame clones appear in the TCRdb table, and some are missing; sequencing was by immunoSEQ multiplex PCR. The sample's table shows about 160,000 clones. The specimen sequenced was PBMCs. The origin of the receptors is a woman between 55 and 75 years old in good health and CMV-seronegative.

The V gene is TRBV5-1, the J gene TRBJ2-2; no definite D call. The CDR3 totals 15 residues. V lost 1 base and J lost 0, with 7 bases in between. The germline V gene has CDR1 SGHRS and CDR2 YFSETQ. CDR3: CASSLSRTNTGELFF. The CDR3 nucleotides are TGCGCCAGCAGCTTGAGCAGGACGAACACCGGGGAGCTGTTTTTT.

The chain links TRBV6-1 to TRBJ1-4; D is uncertain. V was trimmed by 4 bases and J by 3 bases, leaving 12 bases between them. Germline-derived CDR1 and CDR2 are MNHNS and SASEGT. CDR3 size: 15 residues. The CDR3 DNA sequence: TGTGCCAGCAGTGTGGAGGCCCTCCCTAATGAAAAACTGTTTTTT. Its translation is CASSVEALPNEKLFF.

V gene TRBV10-3 combines with J gene TRBJ2-5, with 10 nucleotides matching TRBD1. CDR1 and CDR2 from the germline V gene are ENHRY and SYGVKD. This CDR3 comprises 18 residues. J lost 2 bases, V lost 6 bases, and 15 bases had no gene match. The CDR3 DNA reads TGTGCCATCAGGGCCGGGACAGGGGCCCGGGGCATTCAAGAGACCCAGTACTTC. This translates into CAIRAGTGARGIQETQYF.

CDR3 in DNA: TGTGCCAGCAGTGAAGGGCGGCCCTATGGCTACACCTTC. Protein: CASSEGRPYGYTF. V gene TRBV2 combines with J gene TRBJ1-2; no clear D gene. Germline CDR1 is SNHLY and CDR2 is FYNNEI. V was clipped by 1 base and J by 4 bases, with 7 bases between them. The CDR3 has 13 residues. Full variable domain (rest looked up from reference TRBV2 and TRBJ1-2): EPEVTQTPSHQVTQMGQEVILRCVPISNHLYFYWYRQILGQKVEFLVSFYNNEISEKSEIFDDQFSVERPDGSNFTLKIRSTKLEDSAMYFCASSEGRPYGYTFGSGTRLTVV.

The gene calls are TRBV7-8 and TRBJ1-3, with TRBD1 identical over 8 bases. Germline V gene sequence: CDR1 SGHVS, CDR2 FQNEAQ. V lost 0 bases and J lost 0; bases outside the gene matches: 4. The CDR3 is 17 amino acids. CDR3: CASSLASGGSSGNTIYF. The CDR3 nucleotides read TGTGCCAGCAGCTTAGCCTCAGGGGGCTCCTCTGGAAACACCATATATTTT. Full variable domain (remainder filled in from reference TRBV7-8 and TRBJ1-3): GAGVSQSPRYKVAKRGQDVALRCDPISGHVSLFWYQQALGQGPEFLTYFQNEAQLDKSGLPSDRFFAERPEGSVSTLKIQRTQQEDSAVYLCASSLASGGSSGNTIYFGEGSWLTVV.

The chain joins TRBV2 to TRBJ2-1; 9 positions agree with TRBD1. V was pared by 6 bases and J by 8 bases, with 14 bases of the junction left unmatched. The CDR3 sequence is 16 residues long. The germline V gene has CDR1 SNHLY and CDR2 FYNNEI. The CDR3 sequence: CASSEQGAWGVDEQFF. CDR3 nucleotide sequence: TGTGCCAGCAGCGAACAGGGGGCATGGGGAGTCGATGAGCAGTTCTTC.

V usage is TRBV10-2 and J usage is TRBJ2-5, with D possibly being TRBD2 (7 bases). This CDR3 region has 13 residues. Germline V gene sequence: CDR1 WSHSY, CDR2 SAAADI. V lost 4 bases and J lost 4, with 10 bases in between. In DNA, the CDR3 is TGCGCCAGCAGTGGAGGGGGGGGAGAGACCCAGTACTTC. Encoded protein: CASSGGGGETQYF.

The rearrangement links TRBV6-4 to TRBJ1-1; 7 nucleotides line up with TRBD1. Germline CDR1 and CDR2: MRHNA and SNTAGT. The ends lost 3 bases at V and 0 bases at J; junction bases unmatched: 10. CDR3 length: 17 residues. The CDR3, as DNA: TGTGCCAGCAGTGATAAGAAACGACAGGGCATGAACACTGAAGCTTTCTTT. Protein sequence: CASSDKKRQGMNTEAFF.

The CDR3: CASSPDRSPEAFF. The CDR3 nucleotides are TGTGCCAGCAGCCCCGACAGGTCCCCTGAAGCTTTCTTT. The chain employs TRBV5-6 and TRBJ1-1, with D tentatively TRBD1 (6 bases). Germline V gene data show CDR1 as SGHDT and CDR2 as YYEEEE. V shed 4 bases and J shed 6 bases, with 13 bases lying between them. The CDR3 totals 13 residues.

The genes are TRBV19 and TRBJ1-5; perhaps TRBD1 as D (5 bases). Germline V gene data show CDR1 as LNHDA and CDR2 as SQIVND (reference sequence). The CDR3 has 14 amino acids. Trimming shortened V by 1 base and J by 11 bases, and 15 bases separated the two germline ends. CDR3 region: CASSIGEESGAQHF. The CDR3 region has the DNA TGTGCCAGTAGTATAGGCGAGGAATCGGGGGCCCAGCATTTT.

The gene calls are TRBV6-1 and TRBJ1-5; possible D gene TRBD1, 5 bases. CDR3 length: 15 amino acids. V was pared by 6 bases and J by 3 bases, with 15 bases between. The germline V gene has CDR1 MNHNS and CDR2 SASEGT. CDR3: CASSVQTVANQPQHF. The CDR3 DNA reads TGTGCCAGCAGCGTACAGACAGTGGCCAATCAGCCCCAGCATTTT.